Sequencing of this T cell receptor (beta chain) was carried out in a study of blood T cells in healthy people across ages. V gave up 1 base and J gave up 1 base, with 9 bases separating them. Germline V gene sequence: CDR1 SNHLY, CDR2 FYNNEI. This CDR3 is 15 amino acids long. This clonotype was counted many times. A second PCR, run for about 7 to 11 cycles, used a sample-barcoded 5' primer plus a J-beta primer mix. TCRdb passed the 5' RACE reads through MiXCR, listing each CDR3 protein once. The top ten hold 7.7% of the sample, which has 1.5 million to 2 million distinct CDR3 sequences, approximately 28% seen once.

This TCR was sampled from a woman aged 25 to 39 in good health. The chain joins TRBV2 to TRBJ2-3; a possible D gene is TRBD2 (5 bases). Sequenced input: blood. Written as DNA, the CDR3 is TGTGCCAGCAGTGAAGAGGCGAGGGGCACAGATACGCAGTATTTT. Amino acid sequence: CASSEEARGTDTQYF. The variable domain in full, completed from reference TRBV2 and TRBJ2-3, reads EPEVTQTPSHQVTQMGQEVILRCVPISNHLYFYWYRQILGQKVEFLVSFYNNEISEKSEIFDDQFSVERPDGSNFTLKIRSTKLEDSAMYFCASSEEARGTDTQYFGPGTRLTVL.